This T cell receptor (beta chain) appears in the sequencing data of a study of spatial heterogeneity in lung cancer. Study-level findings and limits: Tumors with more nonsynonymous mutations had more expanded intratumoral alpha and beta TCRs.

Time point denoted: sample taken at primary tumor resection. From germline, CDR1 is DFQATT and CDR2 SNEGSKA (reference sequence). The length of the CDR3 is 14 residues. V was pared by 0 bases and J by 8 bases, with 13 bases between. TCRdb called the 5' RACE reads again in MiXCR, with one record for every CDR3 protein. The sample consists of roughly 17,000 distinct CDR3 sequences, 6.2% of them appearing once. This clonotype was observed at least ten times. Its target is unknown. Because this beta chain is a stray read in a library intended to capture alpha chains, its abundance should not be given much weight.

The receptor was derived from a male donor with early-stage non-small cell lung cancer. The chain carries TRBV20-1 and TRBJ2-2; tentative D call: TRBD2 (5 bases). The material was lung tumor tissue, obtained at surgery. The CDR3 protein is CSAREGSTVGELFF. CDR3 bases: TGCAGTGCTAGAGAGGGGAGTACGGTGGGGGAGCTGTTTTTT.